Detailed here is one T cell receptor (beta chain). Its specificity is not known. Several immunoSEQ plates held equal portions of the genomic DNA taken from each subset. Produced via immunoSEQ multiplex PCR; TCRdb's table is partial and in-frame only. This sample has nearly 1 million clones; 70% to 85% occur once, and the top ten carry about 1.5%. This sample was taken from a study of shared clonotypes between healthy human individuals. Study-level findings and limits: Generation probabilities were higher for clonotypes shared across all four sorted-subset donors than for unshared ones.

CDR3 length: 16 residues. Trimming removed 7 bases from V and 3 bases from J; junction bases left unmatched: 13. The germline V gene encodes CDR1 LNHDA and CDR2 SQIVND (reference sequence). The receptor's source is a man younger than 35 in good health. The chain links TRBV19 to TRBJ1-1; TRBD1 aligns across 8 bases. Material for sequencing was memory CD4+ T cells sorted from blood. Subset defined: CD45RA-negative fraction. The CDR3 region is CASTSVGTGQHTEAFF. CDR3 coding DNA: TGTGCCAGTACTAGTGTGGGGACAGGACAACACACTGAAGCTTTCTTT.